This T cell receptor (beta chain) came from a study of blood T cell repertoires in COVID-19. Whole-study context: The cDNA or gDNA used as material had been derived from T cells, B-cell-depleted T cells, or PBMCs.

Clones were sequenced by immunoSEQ multiplex PCR, and TCRdb holds only the in-frame ones, with some missing. The table has under 60,000 clones, about 88% seen once; the top ten hold 1.6%. This CDR3 has 13 amino acids. In germline, CDR1 is SGHNT, CDR2 YENEEA. V gave up 4 bases and J gave up 8 bases; unmatched junction bases: 5. The TCR sequence derives from a man in his 60s with acute or convalescent COVID-19. Sequenced input: peripheral blood. The chain combines TRBV11-3 with TRBJ1-1; 9 bases are shared with TRBD1. CDR3 coding DNA: TGTGCCAGCAGCTGGACAACAGGGGGCGAAGCTTTCTTT. Translation gives CASSWTTGGEAFF.